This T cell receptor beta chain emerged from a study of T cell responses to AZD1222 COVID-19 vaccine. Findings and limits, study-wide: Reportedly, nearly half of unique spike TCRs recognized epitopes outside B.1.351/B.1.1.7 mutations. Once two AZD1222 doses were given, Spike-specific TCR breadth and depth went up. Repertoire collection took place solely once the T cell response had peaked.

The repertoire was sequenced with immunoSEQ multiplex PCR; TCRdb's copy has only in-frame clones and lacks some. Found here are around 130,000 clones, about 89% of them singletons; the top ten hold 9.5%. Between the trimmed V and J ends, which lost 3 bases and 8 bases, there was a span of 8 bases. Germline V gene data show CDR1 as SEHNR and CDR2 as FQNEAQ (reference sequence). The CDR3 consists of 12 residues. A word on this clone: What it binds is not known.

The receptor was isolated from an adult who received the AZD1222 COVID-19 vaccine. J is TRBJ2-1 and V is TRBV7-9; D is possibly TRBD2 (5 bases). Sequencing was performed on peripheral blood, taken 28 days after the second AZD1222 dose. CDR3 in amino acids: CASSLKRDEQFF. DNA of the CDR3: TGTGCCAGCAGCTTGAAGAGGGATGAGCAGTTCTTC.